The rows below give T cell receptor beta chains drawn from one sample of a study of cytotoxic CD8 clonotypes in ibrutinib-treated CLL. Assay: immunoSEQ multiplex PCR; the TCRdb copy retains only in-frame clones and omits some. The sample has around 77,000 clones; more than 75% are singletons. The sample here was PBMCs, taken at disease progression, from a patient treated with ibrutinib. The receptors come from a human donor with chronic lymphocytic leukemia. The CDR3 runs from the conserved cysteine through the conserved F or W. Fields, in order: CDR3 DNA, CDR3 protein, J gene, V gene, clone size, D gene. A D gene is named only where the DNA matches it firmly. Clone size is given for some rows only: seen once, a few or many times, or a class if the clone is expanded.

TGTGCCTGGGGGGGTGAGGGGCTAGGAGAGACCCAGTACTTC	CAWGGEGLGETQYF	TRBJ2-5	TRBV30	few	-
TGCGCCAGCAGTGAGTCGGGGGAAGCTTTCTTT	CASSESGEAFF	TRBJ1-1	TRBV10-2	-	-
TGCGCCAGCAGCTTGCAAAACTCCTACAATGAGCAGTTCTTC	CASSLQNSYNEQFF	TRBJ2-1	TRBV5-1	-	-
TGTGCCAGCATGGACGGAGCTGGGGCCAACGTCCTGACTTTC	CASMDGAGANVLTF	TRBJ2-6	TRBV2	-	-
TGTGCCTGGAGTGTAAAGTCTCAGGAGACCCAGTACTTC	CAWSVKSQETQYF	TRBJ2-5	TRBV30	-	-
TGTGCCTGGAGCGAGGCTCACTCTGGGGCCAACGTCCTGACTTTC	CAWSEAHSGANVLTF	TRBJ2-6	TRBV30	-	-
TGCGCCAGCAGCACGTCGGGACAGGGGTGGGGAGAGACCCAGTACTTC	CASSTSGQGWGETQYF	TRBJ2-5	TRBV5-1	-	TRBD1
TGTGCCAGCAGTTACATGACAGGTAACACTGAAGCTTTCTTT	CASSYMTGNTEAFF	TRBJ1-1	TRBV6-5	-	-
TGTGCCAGCAGCTCACACCGTGGGGGCCTAGGATTCTTC	CASSSHRGGLGFF	TRBJ2-1	TRBV7-2	-	-
TGCGCCAGCAGCTTGGCCGGGGGGACAGGGCGGCGGTCACCCCTCCACTTT	CASSLAGGTGRRSPLHF	TRBJ1-6	TRBV5-1	-	TRBD1
TGTGCCACCAGCAGAGGGGGACTCATGAACACTGAAGCTTTCTTT	CATSRGGLMNTEAFF	TRBJ1-1	TRBV15	-	-
TGTGCCAGCAGTGTCAGGACAGGGGGGGTGTGGGTATACGAGCAGTACTTC	CASSVRTGGVWVYEQYF	TRBJ2-7	TRBV27	once	TRBD1
TGTGCCAGCAGTCTCTTAGGGGACTATGGCTACACCTTC	CASSLLGDYGYTF	TRBJ1-2	TRBV6-5	-	-
TGCGCCAGCAGCTCCGCCGGGACAGCCTACGAGCAGTACTTC	CASSSAGTAYEQYF	TRBJ2-7	TRBV5-1	-	TRBD1
TGTGCCAGCAGTCACACACGACAGGCTGGAAACACCATATATTTT	CASSHTRQAGNTIYF	TRBJ1-3	TRBV28	-	-
TGTGCCAGCAGCTTGGATGCCGTTCTAGCCAAAAACATTCAGTACTTC	CASSLDAVLAKNIQYF	TRBJ2-4	TRBV5-4	-	-
TGTGCCAGCAGCCCCGGGACAGGACTATTGGGGGCCAACGTCCTGACTTTC	CASSPGTGLLGANVLTF	TRBJ2-6	TRBV28	-	TRBD1
TGTGCCTGGAGTGTCGGCAGGGGCCAGCCCCAGCATTTT	CAWSVGRGQPQHF	TRBJ1-5	TRBV30	-	-
TGTGCCAGCTCACTGCCGACTACATCCTACGAGCAGTACTTC	CASSLPTTSYEQYF	TRBJ2-7	TRBV18	-	-
TGTGCCAGCAGCGTCCCGGGCGGGGAGCTGTTTTTT	CASSVPGGELFF	TRBJ2-2	TRBV13	few	-
TGCGCCAGCAGCCAAGAGACAGGGACCGGGCTGGGCCAGTACTTC	CASSQETGTGLGQYF	TRBJ2-4	TRBV4-1	-	TRBD1
TGCGCCAGCAGCCACCGGACAGGTCCACAGAACACTGAAGCTTTCTTT	CASSHRTGPQNTEAFF	TRBJ1-1	TRBV4-1	-	TRBD1
TGTGCCAGCAGTTCTCCCCTCCCTGGCTACACCTTC	CASSSPLPGYTF	TRBJ1-2	TRBV28	-	-
TGTGCCAGCAGTGATGGGGTATGGGGGGAGGATGAAAAACTGTTTTTT	CASSDGVWGEDEKLFF	TRBJ1-4	TRBV2	-	-
TGTGCCAGCAGCTTAGGACAGGGCTCTGGGGCCAACGTCCTGACTTTC	CASSLGQGSGANVLTF	TRBJ2-6	TRBV7-6	-	TRBD1
TGTGCCACCAGTCATTCAGGGAGCTCCTACGAGCAGTACTTC	CATSHSGSSYEQYF	TRBJ2-7	TRBV15	few	-
TGTGCCAGCAGCTTGGCGGGGCGCCCGGGTGGGACCCAGTACTTC	CASSLAGRPGGTQYF	TRBJ2-5	TRBV5-4	-	-
TGCGCCAGCAGGGCTAGCGGATTCAAGAGGTCCTACAATGAGCAGTTCTTC	CASRASGFKRSYNEQFF	TRBJ2-1	TRBV4-1	-	TRBD2
TGTGCCAGCAGCGGGCGTTTGGGGGGGAAGGGCTACACCTTC	CASSGRLGGKGYTF	TRBJ1-2	TRBV5-6	-	-
TGTGCCAGCGGCGTCGGGAAGGGGACACTTGGTACGCAGTATTTT	CASGVGKGTLGTQYF	TRBJ2-3	TRBV6-5	-	-
TGTGCCAGCAGTGATAGGGCCACTGGGGCCAACGTCCTGACTTTC	CASSDRATGANVLTF	TRBJ2-6	TRBV6-4	-	-
TGCAGCGGGGGACAGGGGAATGGCTACACCTTC	CSGGQGNGYTF	TRBJ1-2	TRBV29-1	few	TRBD1
TGCGCCAGCAGCCAACTCCGGGACAGACAAGAGACCCAGTACTTC	CASSQLRDRQETQYF	TRBJ2-5	TRBV4-1	-	TRBD1
TGTGCCAGCAGTTGGGGACAGATCATCTCTGGAAACACCATATATTTT	CASSWGQIISGNTIYF	TRBJ1-3	TRBV28	-	TRBD1
TGTGCCATCAGTGCTTCCGGGACAGCAAACACTGAAGCTTTCTTT	CAISASGTANTEAFF	TRBJ1-1	TRBV10-3	-	TRBD1
TGTGCCAGCAGCGCCCGGGTGGGCTATGGCTACACCTTC	CASSARVGYGYTF	TRBJ1-2	TRBV11-2	-	-
TGTGCCAGCAGCACGTCCGGGACGGAGGCCTACGAGCAGTACTTC	CASSTSGTEAYEQYF	TRBJ2-7	TRBV7-3	-	-
TGTGCCAGCAGTTACGGACAGGGGAGGGACGAGCAGTACTTC	CASSYGQGRDEQYF	TRBJ2-7	TRBV6-6	-	TRBD1
TGTGCCAGCAGCGTAGGTGGAGATTCAGGTCAGCCCCAGCATTTT	CASSVGGDSGQPQHF	TRBJ1-5	TRBV9	-	-
TGTGCCAGCAGTGTGGTGGCGGGAGGGCCCGGGGAGCTGTTTTTT	CASSVVAGGPGELFF	TRBJ2-2	TRBV6-1	-	TRBD2
TGTGCCAGCTCACCACCGGCTAGCGGGGGCTACGAGCAGTACTTC	CASSPPASGGYEQYF	TRBJ2-7	TRBV18	-	TRBD2
TGTGCCAGCAGCGTAGCTACAGGACTGGAAACTTCAACCCAGTACTTC	CASSVATGLETSTQYF	TRBJ2-5	TRBV9	-	-
TGTGCCAGCAGCTTAGTTTCAGGAATGCGAGAGACCCAGTACTTC	CASSLVSGMRETQYF	TRBJ2-5	TRBV7-9	-	-